The 3 T cell receptor beta chains reported below all come from one sample, sequenced in a study of blood T cell repertoires in COVID-19. Profiling relied on immunoSEQ multiplex PCR, and the TCRdb table lists in-frame clones only, not all of them. The data hold 170,000 or so clones, with around 87% observed a single time. The sample comprised peripheral blood. All receptors come from a man between 60 and 75 years old with COVID-19, enrolled during active disease.

The chain combines TRBV5-1 with TRBJ2-3, with D maybe TRBD1 (5 bases). Germline CDR1 reads SGHRS; CDR2 reads YFSETQ. CDR3 size: 15 residues. The V and J ends lost 0 bases and 2 bases respectively, with 10 bases between them. The CDR3 coding sequence is TGCGCCAGCAGCTTGGCAGGACAAGACACAGATACGCAGTATTTT. Translating gives CASSLAGQDTDTQYF. Looking up the rest from reference TRBV5-1 and TRBJ2-3 gives the full variable domain: KAGVTQTPRYLIKTRGQQVTLSCSPISGHRSVSWYQQTPGQGLQFLFEYFSETQRNKGNFPGRFSGRQFSNSRSEMNVSTLELGDSALYLCASSLAGQDTDTQYFGPGTRLTVL.

The rearrangement joins TRBV7-2 to TRBJ2-7; 10 bases line up with TRBD2. Germline V CDR1 and CDR2: SGHTA, FQGNSA. The CDR3 is 16 residues long. V lost 2 bases, J lost 0 bases, and 4 bases stayed unmatched. The CDR3 loop is CASSLFGTSASYEQYF. CDR3 DNA: TGTGCCAGCAGCTTATTCGGGACTAGCGCCTCCTACGAGCAGTACTTC.

This chain links TRBV14 with TRBJ1-1, with TRBD1 matching 7 bases. The germline CDR1 and CDR2 sequences are SGHDN and FVKESK. With V trimmed by 2 bases and J by 11 bases, 8 bases remained unmatched. The CDR3 consists of 13 residues. Here the CDR3 reads CASSQLQGYSAFF. CDR3 DNA: TGTGCCAGCAGCCAATTACAGGGGTACTCCGCTTTCTTT.